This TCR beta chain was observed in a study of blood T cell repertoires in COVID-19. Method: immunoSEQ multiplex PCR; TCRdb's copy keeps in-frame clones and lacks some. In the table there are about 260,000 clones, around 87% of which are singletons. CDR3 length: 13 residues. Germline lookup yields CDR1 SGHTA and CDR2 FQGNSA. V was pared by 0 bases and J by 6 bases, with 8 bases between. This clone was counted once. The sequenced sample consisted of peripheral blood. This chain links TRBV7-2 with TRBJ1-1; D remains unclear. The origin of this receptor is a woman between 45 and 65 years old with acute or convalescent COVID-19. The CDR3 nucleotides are TGTGCCAGCAGCTTAGCGAGGGCCTCTGAAGCTTTCTTT. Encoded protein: CASSLARASEAFF. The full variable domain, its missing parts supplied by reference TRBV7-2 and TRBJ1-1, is GAGVSQSPSNKVTEKGKDVELRCDPISGHTALYWYRQSLGQGLEFLIYFQGNSAPDKSGLPSDRFSAERTGGSVSTLTIQRTQQEDSAVYLCASSLARASEAFFGQGTRLTVV.